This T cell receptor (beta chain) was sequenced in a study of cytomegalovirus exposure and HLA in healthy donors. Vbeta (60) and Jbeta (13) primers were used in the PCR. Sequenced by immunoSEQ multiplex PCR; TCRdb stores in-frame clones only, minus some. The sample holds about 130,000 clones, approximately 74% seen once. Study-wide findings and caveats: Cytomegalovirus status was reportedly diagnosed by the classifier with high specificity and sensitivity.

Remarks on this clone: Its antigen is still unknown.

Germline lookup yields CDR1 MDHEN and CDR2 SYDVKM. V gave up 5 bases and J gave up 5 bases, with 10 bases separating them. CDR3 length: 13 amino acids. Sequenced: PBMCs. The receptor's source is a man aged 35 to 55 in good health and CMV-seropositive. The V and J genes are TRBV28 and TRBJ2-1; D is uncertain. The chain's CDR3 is CASSPRQDNEQFF. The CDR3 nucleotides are TGTGCCAGCAGTCCCCGACAAGACAATGAGCAGTTCTTC.